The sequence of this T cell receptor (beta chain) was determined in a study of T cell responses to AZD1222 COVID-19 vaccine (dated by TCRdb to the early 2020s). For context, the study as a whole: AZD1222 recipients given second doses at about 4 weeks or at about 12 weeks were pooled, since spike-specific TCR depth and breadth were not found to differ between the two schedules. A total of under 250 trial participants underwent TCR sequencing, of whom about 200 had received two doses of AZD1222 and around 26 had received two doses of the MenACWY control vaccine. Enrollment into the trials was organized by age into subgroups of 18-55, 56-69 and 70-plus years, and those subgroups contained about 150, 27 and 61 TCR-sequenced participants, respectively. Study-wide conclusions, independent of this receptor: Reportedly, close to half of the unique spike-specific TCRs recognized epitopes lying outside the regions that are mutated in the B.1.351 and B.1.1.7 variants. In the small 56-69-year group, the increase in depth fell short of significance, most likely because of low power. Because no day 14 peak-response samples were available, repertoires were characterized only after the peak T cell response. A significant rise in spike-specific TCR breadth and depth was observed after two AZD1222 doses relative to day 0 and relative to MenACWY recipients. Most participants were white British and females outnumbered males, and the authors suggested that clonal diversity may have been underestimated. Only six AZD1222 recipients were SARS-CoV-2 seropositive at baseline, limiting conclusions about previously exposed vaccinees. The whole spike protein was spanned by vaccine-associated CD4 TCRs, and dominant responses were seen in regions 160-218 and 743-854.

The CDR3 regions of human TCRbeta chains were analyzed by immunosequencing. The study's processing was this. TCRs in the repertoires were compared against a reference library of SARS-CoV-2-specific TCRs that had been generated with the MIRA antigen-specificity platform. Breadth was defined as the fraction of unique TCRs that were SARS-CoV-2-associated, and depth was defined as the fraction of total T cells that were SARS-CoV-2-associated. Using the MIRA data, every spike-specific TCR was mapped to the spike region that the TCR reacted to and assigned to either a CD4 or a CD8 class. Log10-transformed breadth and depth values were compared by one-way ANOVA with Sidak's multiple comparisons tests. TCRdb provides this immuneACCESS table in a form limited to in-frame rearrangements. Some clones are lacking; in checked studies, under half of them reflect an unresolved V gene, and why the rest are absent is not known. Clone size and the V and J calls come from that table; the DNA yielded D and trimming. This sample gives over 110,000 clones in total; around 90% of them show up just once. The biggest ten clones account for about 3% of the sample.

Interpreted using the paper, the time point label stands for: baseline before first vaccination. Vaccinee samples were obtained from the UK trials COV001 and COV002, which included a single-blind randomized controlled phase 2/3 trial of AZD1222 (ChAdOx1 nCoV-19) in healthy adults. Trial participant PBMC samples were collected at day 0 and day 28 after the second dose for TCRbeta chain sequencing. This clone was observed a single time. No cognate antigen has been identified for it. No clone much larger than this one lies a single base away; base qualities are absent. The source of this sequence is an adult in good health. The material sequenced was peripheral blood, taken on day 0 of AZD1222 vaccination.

The nucleotide sequence is given as TGTGCCAGCAGCCCCCGGGGACACGAGCAGTACTTC. Its protein product is CASSPRGHEQYF. Rearrangement joined TRBV7-8 to TRBJ2-7; the D call could be TRBD1 or TRBD2, with each sharing 5 bases. The germline V gene sets CDR1 to SGHVS and CDR2 to FQNEAQ. Measured from the cysteine to the phenylalanine, the CDR3 is 12 residues long. Just CDR3 DNA is preserved here, 36 bases in frame from base 1. V is reduced by 5 bases and J by 5 bases, leaving a spacing of 10 bases between them.